A selection of T cell receptor beta chains follows, all from one sample in a study of blood T cell repertoires in COVID-19. The data were produced by immunoSEQ multiplex PCR, yet TCRdb's version contains in-frame clones alone and is incomplete. The table includes approximately 70,000 clones, around nine tenths detected once. The sample taken for sequencing was peripheral blood. These receptors came from a human donor in a cohort sampled during active COVID-19. The CDR3 runs from the conserved cysteine through the conserved F or W. The D gene is left open where the match is weak. Rows may omit the clone size; those that give it use once, few, many or a size class.

j_call v_call clone_size d_call cdr3_nt cdr3_aa
TRBJ1-2 TRBV28 - - TGTGCCAGCAGTTTATTCTCGGACAGCGACTATGGCTACACCTTC CASSLFSDSDYGYTF
TRBJ2-7 TRBV28 few TRBD2 TGTGCCTGCGGACTAGCGGGAGGGAGAGGATCCTACGAGCAGTACTTC CACGLAGGRGSYEQYF
TRBJ2-1 TRBV7-9 - - TGTGCCAGCAGCTTAATAGCGGCCGATGAGCAGTTCTTC CASSLIAADEQFF
TRBJ2-1 TRBV10-3 - TRBD2 TGTGCCATCGGGGGACTAGCGGGAGTCAACGAGCAGTTCTTC CAIGGLAGVNEQFF
TRBJ2-2 TRBV30 - - TGTGCCTGGAGTGCCCCCGAGACAGTCACCGGGGAGCTGTTTTTT CAWSAPETVTGELFF
TRBJ2-1 TRBV3-1/TRBV3-2 once - TGTGCCAGCAGCCAAGACACTACCTTGGGCAATGAGCAGTTCTTC CASSQDTTLGNEQFF
TRBJ2-3 TRBV7-2 once TRBD2 TGTGCCAGCAGCTTAGCTAGCGGGAGCGGGGTAGATACGCAGTATTTT CASSLASGSGVDTQYF
TRBJ2-7 TRBV6-6 - TRBD1 TGTGCCAGCAGTGACCCACAGGGGGCCTCCTACGAGCAGTACTTC CASSDPQGASYEQYF
TRBJ1-2 TRBV7-9 - TRBD1 TGTGCCAGCAGCGAGGGACAGGATCCCTTCTATGGCTACACCTTC CASSEGQDPFYGYTF
TRBJ1-5 TRBV19 - - TGTGCCAGTAGTATAGCGGATCAGCCCCAGCATTTT CASSIADQPQHF
TRBJ2-2 TRBV7-9 - - TGTGCCAGCAGCCCACCGGGTTCTTACGCTACCGGGGAGCTGTTTTTT CASSPPGSYATGELFF
TRBJ2-1 TRBV28 - TRBD2 TGTGCCAGCAGCCAATGGGGGACTAGCGGGAGTAATGAGCAGTTCTTC CASSQWGTSGSNEQFF
TRBJ1-6 TRBV6-5 - - TGTGCCAGCAGACCGAGGGCTGAGAATTCACCCCTCCACTTT CASRPRAENSPLHF
TRBJ2-5 TRBV6-1 once - TGTGCCAGCAGTGAAGTCCCCAGGGCGGCAGAGACCCAGTACTTC CASSEVPRAAETQYF
TRBJ2-5 TRBV24-1 - TRBD1 TGTGCCACCAGTGACTGGGGACAGACCCAAGAGACCCAGTACTTC CATSDWGQTQETQYF
TRBJ2-5 TRBV5-6 - TRBD2 TGTGCCAGCAGCCCCGGAGCGGGAGCAGAGACCCAGTACTTC CASSPGAGAETQYF
TRBJ2-3 TRBV29-1 - - TGCAGCTGGGGCAGGGCTACAGATACGCAGTATTTT CSWGRATDTQYF
TRBJ1-4 TRBV29-1 - TRBD1 TGCAGCGTTACCGACAGGGGTAATGAAAAAGTTGCCTTT CSVTDRGNEKVAF
TRBJ1-1 TRBV5-6 - - TGTGCCAGCAGGTCCACAGTGAACACTGAAGCTTTCTTT CASRSTVNTEAFF
TRBJ2-3 TRBV2 - - TGTGCCAGCAGCCCGACAGGCTGGACAGATACGCAGTATTTT CASSPTGWTDTQYF
TRBJ2-1 TRBV7-2 - TRBD2 TGTGCCAGCAGCTACGGGACTAGCGGTTCCTACAATGAGCAGTTCTTC CASSYGTSGSYNEQFF
TRBJ2-1 TRBV19 - - TGTGCCAGTCACCCCCCAGGACTGGGTCACAATGAGCAGTTCTTC CASHPPGLGHNEQFF
TRBJ1-2 TRBV23-1 - - TGCGCCAGCACCAAATCCGAAGCTGGCTACACCTTC CASTKSEAGYTF
TRBJ2-6 TRBV27 - TRBD2 TGTGCCAGCAGTTTACTTAGCGGGAGGTTTGGGGCCAACGTCCTGACTTTC CASSLLSGRFGANVLTF
TRBJ1-2 TRBV6-4 - - TGTGCCAGCAGTGACTCGATAAACACGGGACACCCCTATGGCTACACCTTC CASSDSINTGHPYGYTF
TRBJ1-2 TRBV7-2 - - TGTGCCAGCCGGCTCCGGGACTCTAACTATGGCTACACCTTC CASRLRDSNYGYTF
TRBJ1-5 TRBV6-5 few - TGTGCCAGCAGTCCTCAGGGAGGCCCCCAGCATTTT CASSPQGGPQHF
TRBJ1-1 TRBV10-3 - - TGTGCCATCAGGGGGGGACTGAACACTGAAGCTTTCTTT CAIRGGLNTEAFF
TRBJ2-5 TRBV2 once - TGTGCCAGCAGTGAAGAACTTCTAGCTTCAGAGACCCAGTACTTC CASSEELLASETQYF
TRBJ1-5 TRBV6-6 - TRBD1 TGTGCCAGCCTTCCGGGACAGTTAGAGCCCCAGCATTTT CASLPGQLEPQHF
TRBJ2-1 TRBV12-3/TRBV12-4 - - TGTGCCAGCAGTTTACCTCTGAGTGAGCAGTTCTTC CASSLPLSEQFF
TRBJ2-5 TRBV12-3/TRBV12-4 - - TGTGCCAGCAGGTTGACGTTTAGGGGGACCCAGTACTTC CASRLTFRGTQYF
TRBJ2-2 TRBV5-6 - TRBD2 TGTGCCAGCAGCCGTATGGGACTAGCGTTCATCGAGGGGACCGGGGAGCTGTTTTTT CASSRMGLAFIEGTGELFF
TRBJ2-5 TRBV9 once - TGTGCCAGCAGCGTAGACTTCCAAGAGACCCAGTACTTC CASSVDFQETQYF
TRBJ2-7 TRBV29-1 - TRBD1 TGCAGCGTACAAGGGGGCGCCTACGAGCAGTACTTC CSVQGGAYEQYF
TRBJ1-1 TRBV19 - - TGTGCCAGTAGTATGTGGCTGAACACTGAAGCTTTCTTT CASSMWLNTEAFF
TRBJ1-6 TRBV7-9 - TRBD1 TGTGCCAGCAGCGTCGGACAGGGGAATTCACCCCTCCACTTT CASSVGQGNSPLHF
TRBJ2-1 TRBV28 once TRBD2 TGTGCCAGCAGTTTTATAACGGGAGGCAACAATGAGCAGTTCTTC CASSFITGGNNEQFF
TRBJ1-3 TRBV19 - - TGTGCCAGTAGGCATTCAGCGGACTCTGGAAACACCATATATTTT CASRHSADSGNTIYF
TRBJ1-5 TRBV19 - TRBD1 TGTGCCAGTAGTATAGTGACAGGGAATAGCAATCAGCCCCAGCATTTT CASSIVTGNSNQPQHF
TRBJ2-1 TRBV6-2/TRBV6-3 - - TGTGCCAGCAGTTCCGAACCCAAGACTAGTCGCAATGAGCAGTTCTTC CASSSEPKTSRNEQFF
TRBJ2-7 TRBV6-5 - - TGTGCCAGCAGTTACTCGGGTTCCCAGGGTTCCTACGAGCAGTACTTC CASSYSGSQGSYEQYF
TRBJ2-7 TRBV6-5 - - TGTGCCAGCAGCCCCGGGAGCGGGTCCTACGAGCAGTACTTC CASSPGSGSYEQYF
TRBJ2-7 TRBV11-2 - TRBD1 TGTGCCAGCAGCTTATCCGGGACAGGGTACTACGAGCAGTACTTC CASSLSGTGYYEQYF
TRBJ2-3 TRBV11-2 - TRBD2 TGTGCCAGCAGCTTAGTAGCGGGAGGCCAATATACGCAGTATTTT CASSLVAGGQYTQYF
TRBJ1-4 TRBV5-1 - - TGCGCCAGCAGCTTGTTGGGGCCCGGTAATGAAAAACTGTTTTTT CASSLLGPGNEKLFF
TRBJ2-5 TRBV2 once - TGTGCCAGCAGCAGCCGGAGGGAGACCCAGTACTTC CASSSRRETQYF
TRBJ2-3 TRBV7-3 - - TGTGCCAGCAGCCTACACGGGACTTACGAAAGCACAGATACGCAGTATTTT CASSLHGTYESTDTQYF
TRBJ2-5 TRBV4-1 - TRBD1 TGCGCCAGCAGCCCCCGGACAGGGGGAGAGACCCAGTACTTC CASSPRTGGETQYF
TRBJ2-7 TRBV9 - TRBD2 TGTGCCAGCAGCCCGCCCGGAGGGACTAGCGGGAATTACGAGCAGTACTTC CASSPPGGTSGNYEQYF